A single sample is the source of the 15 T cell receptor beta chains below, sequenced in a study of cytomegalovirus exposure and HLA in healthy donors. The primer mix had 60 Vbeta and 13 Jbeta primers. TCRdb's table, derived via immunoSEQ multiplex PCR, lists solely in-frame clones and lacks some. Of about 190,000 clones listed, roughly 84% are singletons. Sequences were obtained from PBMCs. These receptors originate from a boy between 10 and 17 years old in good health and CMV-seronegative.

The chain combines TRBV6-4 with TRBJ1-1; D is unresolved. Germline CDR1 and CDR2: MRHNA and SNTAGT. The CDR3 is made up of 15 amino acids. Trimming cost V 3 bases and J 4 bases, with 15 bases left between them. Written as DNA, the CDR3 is TGTGCCAGCAGTGAGCAGGTATGGCTTTTCACTGAAGCTTTCTTT. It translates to CASSEQVWLFTEAFF.

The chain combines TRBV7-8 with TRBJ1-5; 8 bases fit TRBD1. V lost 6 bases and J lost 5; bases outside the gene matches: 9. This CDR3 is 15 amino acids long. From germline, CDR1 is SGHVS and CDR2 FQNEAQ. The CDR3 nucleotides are TGTGCCAGCAGTCCGGGGACAGGAAGGGATCAGCCCCAGCATTTT. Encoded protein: CASSPGTGRDQPQHF. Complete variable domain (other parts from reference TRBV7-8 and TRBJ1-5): GAGVSQSPRYKVAKRGQDVALRCDPISGHVSLFWYQQALGQGPEFLTYFQNEAQLDKSGLPSDRFFAERPEGSVSTLKIQRTQQEDSAVYLCASSPGTGRDQPQHFGDGTRLSIL.

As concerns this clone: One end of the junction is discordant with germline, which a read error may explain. The DNA for the CDR3 is TGTTCCAGCAGCAGGCCGGGGGAGGGCTACACCTTC. It yields the protein CSSSRPGEGYTF. The chain combines TRBV7-9 with TRBJ1-2; the D gene is possibly TRBD1 (5 bases). The germline V gene has CDR1 SEHNR and CDR2 FQNEAQ (reference sequence). This CDR3 has 12 amino acids. Complete variable domain (other parts from reference TRBV7-9 and TRBJ1-2): DTGVSQNPRHKITKRGQNVTFRCDPISEHNRLYWYRQTLGQGPEFLTYFQNEAQLEKSRLLSDRFSAERPKGSFSTLEIQRTEQGDSAMYLCSSSRPGEGYTFGSGTRLTVV.

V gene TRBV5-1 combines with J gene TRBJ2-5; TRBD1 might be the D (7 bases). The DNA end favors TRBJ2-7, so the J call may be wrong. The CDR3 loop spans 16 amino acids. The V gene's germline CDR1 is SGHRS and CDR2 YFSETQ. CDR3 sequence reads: CASSLAFRGGGREQYF. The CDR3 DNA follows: TGCGCCAGCAGCTTGGCTTTTCGAGGAGGGGGCCGCGAGCAGTACTTC.

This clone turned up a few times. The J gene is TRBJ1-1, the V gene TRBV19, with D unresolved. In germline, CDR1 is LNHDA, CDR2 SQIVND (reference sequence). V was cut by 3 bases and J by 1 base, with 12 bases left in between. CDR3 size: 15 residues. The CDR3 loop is CASSIIGSGNTEAFF. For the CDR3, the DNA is TGTGCCAGTAGTATTATTGGATCGGGGAACACTGAAGCTTTCTTT.

For the CDR3, the DNA is TGTGCCAGCAGCGCCCTCGGGAGCTCCTACAATGAGCAGTTCTTC. Encoded protein: CASSALGSSYNEQFF. The chain joins TRBV9 to TRBJ2-1; D perhaps matches TRBD2 (6 bases). The CDR3 has 15 residues. CDR1 and CDR2 (germline): SGDLS, YYNGEE. Trimming took 3 bases from V and 0 from J, leaving 10 bases between them. Drawing the rest from reference TRBV9 and TRBJ2-1, the complete variable domain is DSGVTQTPKHLITATGQRVTLRCSPRSGDLSVYWYQQSLDQGLQFLIQYYNGEERAKGNILERFSAQQFPDLHSELNLSSLELGDSALYFCASSALGSSYNEQFFGPGTRLTVL.

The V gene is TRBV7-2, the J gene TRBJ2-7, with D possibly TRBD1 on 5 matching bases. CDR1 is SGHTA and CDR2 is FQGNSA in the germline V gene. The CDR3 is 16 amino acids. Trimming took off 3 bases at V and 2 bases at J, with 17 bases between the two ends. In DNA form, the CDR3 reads TGTGCCAGCAGCTTCTCCGACAGCGCTGCCACCTACGAGCAGTACTTC. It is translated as CASSFSDSAATYEQYF.

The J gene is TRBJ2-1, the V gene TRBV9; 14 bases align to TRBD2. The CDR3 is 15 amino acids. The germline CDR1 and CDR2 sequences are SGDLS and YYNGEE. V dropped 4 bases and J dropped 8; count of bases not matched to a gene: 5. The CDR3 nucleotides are TGTGCCAGCAGCACCGGGACTAGCGGGAGCTATGAGCAGTTCTTC. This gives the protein CASSTGTSGSYEQFF. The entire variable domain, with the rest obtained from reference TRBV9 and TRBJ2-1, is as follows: DSGVTQTPKHLITATGQRVTLRCSPRSGDLSVYWYQQSLDQGLQFLIQYYNGEERAKGNILERFSAQQFPDLHSELNLSSLELGDSALYFCASSTGTSGSYEQFFGPGTRLTVL.

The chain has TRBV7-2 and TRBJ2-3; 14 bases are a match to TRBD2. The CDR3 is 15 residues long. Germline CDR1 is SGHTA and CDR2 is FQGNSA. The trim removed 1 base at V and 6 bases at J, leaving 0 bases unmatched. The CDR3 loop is CASSLGLAGGDTQYF. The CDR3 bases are TGTGCCAGCAGCTTAGGACTAGCGGGGGGGGATACGCAGTATTTT.

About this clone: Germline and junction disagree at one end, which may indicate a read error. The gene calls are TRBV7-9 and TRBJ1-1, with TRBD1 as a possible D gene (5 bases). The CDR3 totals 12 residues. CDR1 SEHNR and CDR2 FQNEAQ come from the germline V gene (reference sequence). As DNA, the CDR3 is TGTTCCAGCAGCTGGACATTAGATGAAGCTTTCTTT. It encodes CSSSWTLDEAFF.

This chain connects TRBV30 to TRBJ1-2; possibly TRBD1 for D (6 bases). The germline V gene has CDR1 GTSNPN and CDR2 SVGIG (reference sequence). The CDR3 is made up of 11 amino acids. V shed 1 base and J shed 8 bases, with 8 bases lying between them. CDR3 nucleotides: TGTGCCTGGAGTGGGACAGCCGGCTACACCTTC. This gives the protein CAWSGTAGYTF.

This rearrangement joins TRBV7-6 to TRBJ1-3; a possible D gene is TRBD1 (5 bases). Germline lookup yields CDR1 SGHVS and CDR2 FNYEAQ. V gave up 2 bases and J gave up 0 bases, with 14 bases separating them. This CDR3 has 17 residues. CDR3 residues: CASSLTEGRISGNTIYF. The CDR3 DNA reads TGTGCCAGCAGCTTAACGGAGGGACGGATCTCTGGAAACACCATATATTTT. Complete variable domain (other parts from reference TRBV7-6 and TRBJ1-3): GAGVSQSPRYKVTKRGQDVALRCDPISGHVSLYWYRQALGQGPEFLTYFNYEAQQDKSGLPNDRFSAERPEGSISTLTIQRTEQRDSAMYRCASSLTEGRISGNTIYFGEGSWLTVV.

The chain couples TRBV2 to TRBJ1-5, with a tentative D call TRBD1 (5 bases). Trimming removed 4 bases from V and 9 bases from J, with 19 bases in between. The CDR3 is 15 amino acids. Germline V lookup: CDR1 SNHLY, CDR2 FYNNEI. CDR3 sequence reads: CASSAGSKLWSPQHF. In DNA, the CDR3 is TGTGCCAGCAGTGCAGGGTCTAAATTGTGGTCGCCCCAGCATTTT.

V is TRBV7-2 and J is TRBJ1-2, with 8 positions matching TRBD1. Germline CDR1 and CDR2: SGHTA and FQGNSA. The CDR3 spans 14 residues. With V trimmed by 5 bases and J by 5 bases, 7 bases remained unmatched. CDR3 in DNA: TGTGCCAGCAGCCCTGGGACAGGAGGATATGGCTACACCTTC. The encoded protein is CASSPGTGGYGYTF.

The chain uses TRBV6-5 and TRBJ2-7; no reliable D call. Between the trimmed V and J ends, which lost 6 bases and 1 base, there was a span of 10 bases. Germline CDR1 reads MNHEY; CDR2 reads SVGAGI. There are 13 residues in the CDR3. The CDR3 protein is CASRRAASYEQYF. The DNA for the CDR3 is TGTGCCAGCAGACGTGCGGCGTCCTACGAGCAGTACTTC.